This TCR beta chain is from a study of blood T cell repertoires in COVID-19 (dated by TCRdb to the early 2020s). A note on the overall study: The collaborator samples originated in the United States, Italy and Spain and spanned the acute and convalescent phases of COVID-19. The material from the prospective study consisted of cDNA or gDNA derived from T cells, B-cell-depleted T cells, or PBMCs. Deeply sampled blood TCRbeta repertoires from subjects exposed to, actively infected with, or recovered from COVID-19 were included in the dataset. The repertoires were made available in a free public database intended to serve as a resource for research on the immune response to SARS-CoV-2. The samples were drawn from the first 160 participants of the ongoing ImmuneRACE study and from under 1,500 subjects provided by 6 global collaborators. Nearly every sample came with metadata listing a de-identified subject ID, COVID-19 status, age in years and sex. Where available, HLA class I and class II types were obtained from metadata supplied by the sample provider rather than from assay-based typing.

Trimming removed 0 bases from V and 7 bases from J, leaving 6 bases between the germline ends. CDR3 length: 12 amino acids, cysteine to phenylalanine. Just the 36-base CDR3 DNA is kept, in frame starting at base 1. Based on the germline V gene (reference sequence), the CDR1 and CDR2 sequences are SEHNR and FQNEAQ. In Seattle, one collaborating source enrolled patients while the infection was active and tracked those patients longitudinally over the course of disease. Each collaborating institution followed its own protocols to collect whole blood in K2EDTA tubes. For TCRbeta analysis, collaborator samples were shipped as frozen whole blood, as isolated PBMCs, or as DNA extracted from either sample type. Comment on this clone: The specificity of this receptor is unknown. One base away there is no much larger clone; base qualities are not given.

The full study reports these points: The quantity of clinical and demographic metadata differed by source and by participant and was supplied without curation.

The immunoSEQ Assay, a bias-controlled multiplex PCR, was used to amplify TCRbeta CDR3 regions from genomic DNA. Processing in the source paper ran as follows. Within the assay, amplification of reference gene primers was used to estimate how many nucleated cells each sample contained. Sequence reads were collapsed and filtered to measure the absolute abundance of every unique TCRbeta CDR3 rearrangement. Productive Simpson clonality was computed per sample as the square root of Simpson's diversity index over productive rearrangements. TCRdb carries this immuneACCESS record with in-frame sequences only. Its versions omit some clonotypes, under half of them owing to an unresolved V gene in the studies checked, with the rest unexplained. Clonal size and the V and J genes are those of that table, whereas D and trimming came from the DNA. Recorded for this sample are 150,000 to 200,000 clones; 82% of them occurred a single time. The top ten clones comprise around 8% of the sample.

The chain links TRBV7-9 with TRBJ1-2; the D gene identity is not certain. Sequenced: peripheral blood. The sequence was obtained from a woman aged 55-75 years with COVID-19, enrolled during active disease. This receptor carries the CDR3 CASSLARIGYTF. The sequenced DNA: TGTGCCAGCAGCTTAGCGCGCATTGGCTACACCTTC.